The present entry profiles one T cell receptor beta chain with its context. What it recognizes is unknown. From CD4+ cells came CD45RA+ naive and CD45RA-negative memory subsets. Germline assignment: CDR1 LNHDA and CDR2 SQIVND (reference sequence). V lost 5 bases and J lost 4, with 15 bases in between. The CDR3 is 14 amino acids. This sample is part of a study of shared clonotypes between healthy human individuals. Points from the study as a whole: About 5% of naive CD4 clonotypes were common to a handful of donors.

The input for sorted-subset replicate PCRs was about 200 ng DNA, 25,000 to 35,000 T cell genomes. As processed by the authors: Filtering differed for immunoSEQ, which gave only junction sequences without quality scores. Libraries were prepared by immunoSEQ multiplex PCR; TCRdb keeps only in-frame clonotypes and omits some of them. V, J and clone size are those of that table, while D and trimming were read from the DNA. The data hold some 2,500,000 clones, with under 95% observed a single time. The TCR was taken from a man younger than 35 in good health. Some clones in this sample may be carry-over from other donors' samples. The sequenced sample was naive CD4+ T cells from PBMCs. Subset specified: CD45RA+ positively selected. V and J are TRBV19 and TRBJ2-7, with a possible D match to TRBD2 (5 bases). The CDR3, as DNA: TGTGCCAGTAGTCCCAGCGGTGGGCCTTACGAGCAGTACTTC. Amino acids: CASSPSGGPYEQYF.